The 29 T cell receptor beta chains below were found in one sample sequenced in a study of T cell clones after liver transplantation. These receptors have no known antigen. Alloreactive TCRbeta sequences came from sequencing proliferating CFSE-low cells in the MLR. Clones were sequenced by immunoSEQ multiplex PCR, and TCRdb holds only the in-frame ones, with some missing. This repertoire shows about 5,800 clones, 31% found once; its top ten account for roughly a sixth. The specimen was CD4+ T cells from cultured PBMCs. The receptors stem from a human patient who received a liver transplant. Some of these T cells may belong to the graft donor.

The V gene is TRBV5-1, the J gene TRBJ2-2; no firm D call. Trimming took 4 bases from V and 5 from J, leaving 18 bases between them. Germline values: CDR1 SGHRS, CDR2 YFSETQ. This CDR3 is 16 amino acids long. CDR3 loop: CASSLTSLLGTGELFF. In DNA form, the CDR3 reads TGCGCCAGCAGCCTAACGAGTCTGTTAGGAACCGGGGAGCTGTTTTTT.

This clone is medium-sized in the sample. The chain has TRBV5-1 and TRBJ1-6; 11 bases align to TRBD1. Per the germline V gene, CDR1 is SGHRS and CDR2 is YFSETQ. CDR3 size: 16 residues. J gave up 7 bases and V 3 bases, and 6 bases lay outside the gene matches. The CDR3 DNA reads TGCGCCAGCAGCTCCGGACAGGGGGCGAGGAATTCACCCCTCCACTTT. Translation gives CASSSGQGARNSPLHF.

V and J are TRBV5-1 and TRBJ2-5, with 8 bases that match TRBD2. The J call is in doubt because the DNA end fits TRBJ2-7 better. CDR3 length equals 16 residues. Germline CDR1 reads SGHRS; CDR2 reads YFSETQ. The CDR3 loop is CASSLAGGAILYEQYF. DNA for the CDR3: TGCGCCAGCAGCTTGGCCGGGGGGGCGATATTGTACGAGCAGTACTTC.

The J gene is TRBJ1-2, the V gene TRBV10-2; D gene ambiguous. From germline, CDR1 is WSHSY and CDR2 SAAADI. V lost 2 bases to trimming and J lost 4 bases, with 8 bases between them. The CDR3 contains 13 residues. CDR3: CASSELIFYGYTF. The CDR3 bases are TGCGCCAGCAGTGAGCTGATCTTCTATGGCTACACCTTC.

The CDR3 bases are TGTGCCAGCAGCTTAAACCGGGACTTCCAAAACATTCAGTACTTC. As protein: CASSLNRDFQNIQYF. V and J are TRBV5-6 and TRBJ2-4, with a possible D match to TRBD2 (6 bases). The V end was cut by 2 bases, the J end by 5 bases, with 14 bases between. The CDR3 is 15 amino acids. CDR1 is SGHDT, CDR2 YYEEEE, per germline.

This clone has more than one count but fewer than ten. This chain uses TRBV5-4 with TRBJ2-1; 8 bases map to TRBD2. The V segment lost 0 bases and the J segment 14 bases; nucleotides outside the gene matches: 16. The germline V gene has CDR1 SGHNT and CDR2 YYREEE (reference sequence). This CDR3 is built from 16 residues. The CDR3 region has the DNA TGTGCCAGCAGCTTGGACGGACTAGCAGGCCCCCCAGAAGAGTTCTTC. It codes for CASSLDGLAGPPEEFF.

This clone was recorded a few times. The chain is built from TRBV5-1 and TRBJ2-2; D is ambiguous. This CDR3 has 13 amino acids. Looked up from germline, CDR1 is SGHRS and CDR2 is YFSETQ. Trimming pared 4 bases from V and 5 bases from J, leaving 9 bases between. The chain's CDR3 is CASSETRTGELFF. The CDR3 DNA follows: TGCGCCAGCAGCGAGACCCGAACCGGGGAGCTGTTTTTT.

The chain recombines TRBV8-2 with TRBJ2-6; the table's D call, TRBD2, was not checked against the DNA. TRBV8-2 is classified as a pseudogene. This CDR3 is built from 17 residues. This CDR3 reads CGNASRITQRRANVLTF. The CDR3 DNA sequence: TGTGGCAATGCATCGAGGATAACACAAAGGCGGGCCAACGTCCTGACTTTC.

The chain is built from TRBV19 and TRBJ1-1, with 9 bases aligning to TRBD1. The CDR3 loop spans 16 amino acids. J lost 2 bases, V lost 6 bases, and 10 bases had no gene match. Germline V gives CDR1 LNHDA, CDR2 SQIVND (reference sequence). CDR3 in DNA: TGTGCCAGTAGATCTACTAAGGGACAGGGAAACACTGAAGCTTTCTTT. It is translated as CASRSTKGQGNTEAFF. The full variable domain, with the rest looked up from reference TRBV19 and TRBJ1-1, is DGGITQSPKYLFRKEGQNVTLSCEQNLNHDAMYWYRQDPGQGLRLIYYSQIVNDFQKGDIAEGYSVSREKKESFPLTVTSAQKNPTAFYLCASRSTKGQGNTEAFFGQGTRLTVV.

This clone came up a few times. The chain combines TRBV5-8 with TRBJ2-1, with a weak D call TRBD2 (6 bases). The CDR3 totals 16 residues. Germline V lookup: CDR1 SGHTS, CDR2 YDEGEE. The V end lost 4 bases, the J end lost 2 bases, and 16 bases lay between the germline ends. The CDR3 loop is CASSRFGGATYNEQFF. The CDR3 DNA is TGTGCCAGCAGCAGATTTGGCGGGGCTACCTACAATGAGCAGTTCTTC. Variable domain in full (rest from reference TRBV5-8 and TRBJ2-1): EAGVTQSPTHLIKTRGQQATLRCSPISGHTSVYWYQQALGLGLQFLLWYDEGEERNRGNFPPRFSGRQFPNYSSELNVNALELEDSALYLCASSRFGGATYNEQFFGPGTRLTVL.

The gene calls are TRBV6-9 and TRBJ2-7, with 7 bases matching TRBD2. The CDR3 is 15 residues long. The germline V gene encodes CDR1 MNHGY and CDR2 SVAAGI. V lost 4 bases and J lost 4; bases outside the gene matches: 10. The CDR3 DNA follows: TGTGCCAGCAGTTCCGGGACCCCGGGAGGATACGAGCAGTACTTC. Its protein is CASSSGTPGGYEQYF.

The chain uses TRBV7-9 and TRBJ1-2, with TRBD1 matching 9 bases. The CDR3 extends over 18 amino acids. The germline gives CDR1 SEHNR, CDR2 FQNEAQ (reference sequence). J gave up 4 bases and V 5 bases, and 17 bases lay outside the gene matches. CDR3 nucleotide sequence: TGTGCCAGCAGCCTAGACGCAGGACAGGGGAGTGCAGGCTATGGCTACACCTTC. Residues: CASSLDAGQGSAGYGYTF.

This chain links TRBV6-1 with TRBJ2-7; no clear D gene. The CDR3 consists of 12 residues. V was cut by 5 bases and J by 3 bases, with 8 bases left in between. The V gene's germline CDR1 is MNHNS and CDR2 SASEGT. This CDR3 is CASSRSLYEQYF. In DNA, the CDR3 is TGTGCCAGCAGTCGATCCCTCTACGAGCAGTACTTC.

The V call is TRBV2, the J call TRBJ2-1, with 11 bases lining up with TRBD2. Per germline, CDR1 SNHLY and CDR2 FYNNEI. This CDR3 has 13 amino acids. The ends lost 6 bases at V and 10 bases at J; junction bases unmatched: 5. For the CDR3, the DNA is TGTGCCAGCAGAAATAGCGGGAGGGGCGAGCAGTTCTTC. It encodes CASRNSGRGEQFF.

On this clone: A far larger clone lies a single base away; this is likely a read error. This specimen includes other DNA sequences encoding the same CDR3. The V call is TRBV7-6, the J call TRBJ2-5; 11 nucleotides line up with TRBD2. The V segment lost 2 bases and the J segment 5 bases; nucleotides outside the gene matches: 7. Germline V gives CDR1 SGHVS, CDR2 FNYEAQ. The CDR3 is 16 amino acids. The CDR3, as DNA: TGTGCCAGCAGCTTAATTAGCGGGGGGGCGGGGGAGACCCAGTACTTC. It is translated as CASSLISGGAGETQYF.

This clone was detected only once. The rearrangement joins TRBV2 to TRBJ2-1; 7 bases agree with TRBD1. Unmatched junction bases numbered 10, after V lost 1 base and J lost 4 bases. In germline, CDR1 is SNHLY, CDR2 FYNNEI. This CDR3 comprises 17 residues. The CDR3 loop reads CASSEEGAHVSYNEQFF. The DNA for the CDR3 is TGTGCCAGCAGTGAAGAGGGGGCGCATGTTTCGTACAATGAGCAGTTCTTC.

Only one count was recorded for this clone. The CDR3 DNA follows: TGTGCCAGTAGTACCCGACAGGGGGGAGGCGGGGAGCTGTTTTTT. Translation gives CASSTRQGGGGELFF. The chain has TRBV19 and TRBJ2-2; 9 bases are a match to TRBD1. After removal of 4 bases from V and 7 bases from J, the junction contained 7 bases not matched to a gene. From germline, CDR1 is LNHDA and CDR2 SQIVND (reference sequence). The CDR3 length is 15 residues.

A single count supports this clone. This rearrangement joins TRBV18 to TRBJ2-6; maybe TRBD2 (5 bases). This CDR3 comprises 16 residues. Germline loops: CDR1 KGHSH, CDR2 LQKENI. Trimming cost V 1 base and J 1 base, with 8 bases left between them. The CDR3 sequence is CASSPLEGSGANVLTF. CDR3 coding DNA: TGTGCCAGCTCACCACTCGAGGGATCTGGGGCCAACGTCCTGACTTTC. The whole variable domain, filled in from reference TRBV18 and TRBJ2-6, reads NAGVMQNPRHLVRRRGQEARLRCSPMKGHSHVYWYRQLPEEGLKFMVYLQKENIIDESGMPKERFSAEFPKEGPSILRIQQVVRGDSAAYFCASSPLEGSGANVLTFGAGSRLTVL.

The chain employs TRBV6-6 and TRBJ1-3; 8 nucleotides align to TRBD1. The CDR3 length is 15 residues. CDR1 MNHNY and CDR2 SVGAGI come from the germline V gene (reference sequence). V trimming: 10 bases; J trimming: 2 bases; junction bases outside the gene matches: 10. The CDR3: CAIRVDRGAGNTIYF. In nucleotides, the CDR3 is TGTGCCATCAGGGTAGACAGGGGCGCTGGAAACACCATATATTTT.

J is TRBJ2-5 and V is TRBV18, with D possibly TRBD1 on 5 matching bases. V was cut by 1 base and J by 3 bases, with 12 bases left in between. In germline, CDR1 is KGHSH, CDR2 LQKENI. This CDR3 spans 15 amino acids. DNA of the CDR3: TGTGCCAGCTCACCACGGGCCAGGGTTGAAGAGACCCAGTACTTC. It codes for CASSPRARVEETQYF.

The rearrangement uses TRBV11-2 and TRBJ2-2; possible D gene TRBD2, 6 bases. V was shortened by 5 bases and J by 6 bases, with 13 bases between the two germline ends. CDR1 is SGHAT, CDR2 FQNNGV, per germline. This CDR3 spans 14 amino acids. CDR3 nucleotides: TGTGCCAGCAGCCAGTCCCCGGGGGCCGGGGAGCTGTTTTTT. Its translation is CASSQSPGAGELFF.

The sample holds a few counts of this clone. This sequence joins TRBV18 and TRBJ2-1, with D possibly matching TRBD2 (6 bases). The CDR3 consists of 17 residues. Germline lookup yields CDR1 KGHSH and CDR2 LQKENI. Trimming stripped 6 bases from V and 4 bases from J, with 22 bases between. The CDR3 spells CASSPTRLTSQYNEQFF. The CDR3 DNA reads TGTGCCAGCTCTCCGACTCGCCTGACTAGTCAATACAATGAGCAGTTCTTC. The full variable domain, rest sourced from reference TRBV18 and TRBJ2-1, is NAGVMQNPRHLVRRRGQEARLRCSPMKGHSHVYWYRQLPEEGLKFMVYLQKENIIDESGMPKERFSAEFPKEGPSILRIQQVVRGDSAAYFCASSPTRLTSQYNEQFFGPGTRLTVL.

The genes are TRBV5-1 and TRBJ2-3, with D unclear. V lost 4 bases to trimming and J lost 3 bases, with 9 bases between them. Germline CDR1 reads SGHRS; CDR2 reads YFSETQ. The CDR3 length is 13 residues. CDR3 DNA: TGCGCCAGCAGCCTCCTGAGGACAGATACGCAGTATTTT. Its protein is CASSLLRTDTQYF.

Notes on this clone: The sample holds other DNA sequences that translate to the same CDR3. CDR3 DNA sequence: TGTGCCAGCAGTTCTGCATCATCTTGGACAGAAGCTTTCTTT. Translated: CASSSASSWTEAFF. The chain links TRBV7-2 to TRBJ1-1, with TRBD1 as a possible D gene (5 bases). CDR1 is SGHTA and CDR2 is FQGNSA in the germline V gene. Trimming removed 6 bases at V and 8 bases at J, with 19 bases between. The CDR3 consists of 14 residues.

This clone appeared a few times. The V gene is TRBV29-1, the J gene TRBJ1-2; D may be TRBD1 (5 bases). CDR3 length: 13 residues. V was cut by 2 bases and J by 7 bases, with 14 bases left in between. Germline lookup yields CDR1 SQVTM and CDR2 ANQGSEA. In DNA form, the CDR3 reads TGCAGCGTTGAAAGGGGACGTTCTAGTGGCTACACCTTC. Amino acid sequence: CSVERGRSSGYTF.

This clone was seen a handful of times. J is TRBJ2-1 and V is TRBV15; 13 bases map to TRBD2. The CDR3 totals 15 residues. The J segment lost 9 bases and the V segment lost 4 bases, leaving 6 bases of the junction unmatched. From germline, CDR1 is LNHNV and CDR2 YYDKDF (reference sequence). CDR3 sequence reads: CATSITSGRAGEQFF. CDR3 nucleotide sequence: TGTGCCACCAGCATAACTAGCGGGAGGGCCGGTGAGCAGTTCTTC.

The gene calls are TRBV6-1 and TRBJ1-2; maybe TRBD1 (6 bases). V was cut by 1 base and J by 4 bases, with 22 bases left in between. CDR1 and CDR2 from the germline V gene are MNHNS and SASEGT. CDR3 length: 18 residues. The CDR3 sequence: CASSEERFGLQGIYGYTF. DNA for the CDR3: TGTGCCAGCAGTGAAGAAAGGTTTGGTTTACAGGGAATCTATGGCTACACCTTC.

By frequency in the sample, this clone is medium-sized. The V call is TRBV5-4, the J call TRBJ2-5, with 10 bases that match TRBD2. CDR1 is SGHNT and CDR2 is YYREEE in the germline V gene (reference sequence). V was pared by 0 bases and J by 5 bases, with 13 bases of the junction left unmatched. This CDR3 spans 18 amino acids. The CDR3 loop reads CASSLANSQREGRETQYF. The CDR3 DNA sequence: TGTGCCAGCAGCTTGGCCAATTCCCAGCGGGAGGGCCGGGAGACCCAGTACTTC.

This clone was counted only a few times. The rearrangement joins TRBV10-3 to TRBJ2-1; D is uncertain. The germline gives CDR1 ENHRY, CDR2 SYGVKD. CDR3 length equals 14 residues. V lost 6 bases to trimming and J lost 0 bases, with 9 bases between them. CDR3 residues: CAIRDTDSYNEQFF. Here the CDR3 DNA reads TGTGCCATCAGGGATACCGACTCCTACAATGAGCAGTTCTTC.